The subject of this entry is one T cell receptor (beta chain). Its antigen specificity is not known. One base away there is no much larger clone; base qualities are not given. The CDR3 runs 15 residues from the cysteine to the phenylalanine. The DNA shown is the 45-base CDR3, in frame from base 1. The germline V gene yields MDHEN for CDR1 and SYDVKM for CDR2. V lost 5 bases and J lost 2 bases, and the count of bases not matched to a germline gene is 8. Libraries were built with PCR. Instrument on record: Illumina HiSeq 2500. Unique molecular identifiers were incorporated into TCR beta cDNA libraries to reduce PCR and sequencing biases. Every 1 to 10 million input T cells yielded roughly 500,000 cDNA molecules, meaning each molecule approximated one T cell. The same protocol used for the earlier healthy control dataset was applied to prepare and sequence the patient libraries. Samples belonging to the same batch were prepared together, multiplexed and sequenced on a shared HiSeq lane. For the original study's pipeline: Raw barcoded reads were processed with MIGEC, discarding single-read molecular identifier groups before consensus assembly and CDR3 extraction. VDJtools was used for post-analysis of the clonotype tables, and diversity was normalized by down-sampling every dataset to the size of the smallest sample. To correct batch-related cross-sample contamination, repertoire overlap clustering matched CDR3 amino acid sequences but not nucleotide sequences. TCRdb passed the public sequencing reads through fastp at Q25 and MiXCR, retaining productive beta sequences. Every distinct CDR3 protein forms one entry, paired with its most common genes and DNA. None of the V and J calls come from the authors' own analysis; TCRdb made them. In this sample the table shows 600,000 to 700,000 distinct CDR3 sequences, around 64% of which occur a single time. The top ten constitute around 11% of the sample.

The source of the sample is a study of post-analysis software for immune sequencing data (dated by TCRdb to 2015 to 2017). In terms of the full investigation: Disease courses on record covered relapsing-remitting, secondary progressive and progressive-relapsing multiple sclerosis, though some patients had no subtype annotation. The multiple sclerosis patient repertoires were compared with 10 or so previously published healthy control repertoires from donors aged about 6 to 26 years. A subset of samples was prepared in parallel using single-end sample barcoding, then pooled and co-amplified after Illumina adapter ligation.

Broader findings and caveats from the paper: The control group was slightly older than the multiple sclerosis patient group. Roughly 5 TRBV segments, including TRBV5-6, TRBV5-1 and TRBV20-1, were significantly more frequent in patients than controls. Normalized Chao1 diversity was significantly lower in multiple sclerosis patients than controls, suggesting substantial peripheral T-cell clonal expansion. Direct clustering with F measure revealed strong co-clustering of samples prepared in the same batch, which led to a batch-effect correction.

To demonstrate the VDJtools post-analysis software, TCR beta repertoires were profiled from the peripheral blood of roughly 12 young patients with multiple sclerosis. The patients with multiple sclerosis were children and adolescents between about 6 and 16 years of age. The chain is assembled from TRBV28 and TRBJ1-1; 7 nucleotides in the junction match TRBD1. The origin of this receptor is a girl aged 2-9 years with multiple sclerosis. Sequenced material: blood. The sequence in DNA is TGTGCCAGCAGTGTTAACAGGGGAAGAAACACTGAAGCTTTCTTT. Its translation is CASSVNRGRNTEAFF.